This is a list of T cell receptor beta chains from one sample in a study of cytomegalovirus exposure and HLA in healthy donors. Here immunoSEQ multiplex PCR was the method, and the copy in TCRdb shows in-frame clones only, minus some. The sample yields roughly 80,000 clones, of which the top ten take up 5.5%. Sample: PBMCs. The receptor source for this set is a girl aged 5-17 years in good health and CMV-seropositive. The CDR3 runs from the conserved cysteine through the conserved F or W. The D gene is left open where the match is weak.

D	V	J	CDR3	DNA
TRBD1	TRBV29-1	TRBJ2-1	CSVPDRGLNEQFF	TGCAGCGTTCCGGACAGGGGGCTTAATGAGCAGTTCTTC
TRBD2	TRBV5-1	TRBJ2-5	CASSLSGSGEETQYF	TGCGCCAGCAGCTTGTCAGGTAGCGGGGAAGAGACCCAGTACTTC
TRBD2	TRBV19	TRBJ2-3	CASSIGGGAYTQYF	TGTGCCAGTAGTATTGGCGGGGGGGCTTATACGCAGTATTTT
NA	TRBV4-3	TRBJ1-3	CASSQDRGGGNTIYF	TGCGCCAGCAGCCAAGATAGGGGAGGCGGAAACACCATATATTTT
NA	TRBV6-1	TRBJ1-1	CASRDLRGTEAFF	TGTGCCAGCAGGGATCTCCGGGGCACTGAAGCTTTCTTT
NA	TRBV30	TRBJ1-1	CAWTHLPTEAFF	TGTGCCTGGACCCACTTGCCCACTGAAGCTTTCTTT
NA	TRBV5-4	TRBJ1-6	CASSLGDRLGNSPLHF	TGTGCCAGCAGCTTGGGCGACAGGTTAGGCAATTCACCCCTCCACTTT
NA	TRBV29-1	TRBJ2-7	CSVEAEGRPYEQYF	TGCAGCGTTGAAGCAGAGGGGAGGCCCTACGAGCAGTACTTC
TRBD2	TRBV14	TRBJ2-1	CASSQERLAGDRFYNEQFF	TGTGCCAGCAGCCAAGAGAGGCTAGCGGGAGACCGCTTCTACAATGAGCAGTTCTTC
TRBD1	TRBV6-5	TRBJ2-1	CASSWTGSNEQFF	TGTGCCAGCAGTTGGACAGGTTCGAATGAGCAGTTCTTC
NA	TRBV4-2	TRBJ1-1	CASSQAQYEAFF	TGTGCCAGCAGCCAAGCGCAGTATGAAGCTTTCTTT
NA	TRBV5-4	TRBJ2-3	CASSRGATRFGDTQYF	TGTGCCAGCAGCCGGGGGGCGACGAGGTTTGGAGATACGCAGTATTTT
NA	TRBV18	TRBJ2-3	CASSPVLSTDTQYF	TGTGCCAGCTCACCTGTACTTAGCACAGATACGCAGTATTTT
TRBD2	TRBV11-2	TRBJ2-2	CASSLGRGTGELFF	TGTGCCAGCAGCCTAGGGAGGGGCACCGGGGAGCTGTTTTTT
TRBD1	TRBV5-1	TRBJ2-1	CASSASTGANEQFF	TGCGCCAGCAGCGCCTCGACAGGGGCCAATGAGCAGTTCTTC
TRBD2	TRBV6-5	TRBJ2-2	CASSYRGGSAGELFF	TGTGCCAGCAGTTACCGCGGGGGGTCAGCCGGGGAGCTGTTTTTT
NA	TRBV4-1	TRBJ1-2	CASSQSGSNYGYTF	TGCGCCAGCAGCCAATCCGGTTCTAACTATGGCTACACCTTC
NA	TRBV4-1	TRBJ2-5	CASSQHSQETQYF	TGCGCCAGCAGCCAGCATAGCCAAGAGACCCAGTACTTC
TRBD1	TRBV5-1	TRBJ1-1	CASSGGQGATEAFF	TGCGCCAGCAGCGGGGGACAGGGGGCCACTGAAGCTTTCTTT
NA	TRBV6-1	TRBJ1-1	CASSEWQGFTEAFF	TGTGCCAGCAGTGAATGGCAGGGTTTCACTGAAGCTTTCTTT
NA	TRBV7-6	TRBJ2-1	CASSLYPTENEQFF	TGTGCCAGCAGCTTATATCCGACAGAGAATGAGCAGTTCTTC
TRBD2	TRBV6-6	TRBJ2-1	CASSYFGTSGYNEQFF	TGTGCCAGCAGTTACTTTGGGACTAGCGGGTACAATGAGCAGTTCTTC
NA	TRBV7-9	TRBJ2-7	CASSSWASSYEQYF	TGTGCCAGCAGCTCCTGGGCCAGCTCCTACGAGCAGTACTTC
NA	TRBV19	TRBJ2-5	CASSIATGAAQETQYF	TGTGCCAGTAGTATAGCAACCGGAGCGGCCCAAGAGACCCAGTACTTC
NA	TRBV6-5	TRBJ2-5	CASRAPGAETQYF	TGTGCCAGCAGGGCTCCAGGGGCAGAGACCCAGTACTTC
TRBD1	TRBV6-5	TRBJ1-2	CASSDRDSLPYPFF	TGTGCCAGCAGCGACCGGGACAGCTTACCTTATCCCTTCTTC
NA	TRBV7-2	TRBJ1-2	CASSPTALQANYGYTF	TGTGCCAGCAGCCCGACAGCTTTACAAGCTAACTATGGCTACACCTTC
NA	TRBV5-1	TRBJ2-2	CASSELIVTGELFF	TGCGCCAGCAGCGAGCTTATAGTAACCGGGGAGCTGTTTTTT
NA	TRBV20-1	TRBJ1-2	CSARSDRGYTF	TGCAGTGCTAGATCCGACAGGGGCTACACCTTC
TRBD1	TRBV7-9	TRBJ1-1	CASSRTGSWEAFF	TGTGCCAGCAGCCGGACAGGCTCATGGGAAGCTTTCTTT
TRBD2	TRBV9	TRBJ2-7	CASSTGGPVYEQYF	TGTGCCAGCAGCACGGGGGGGCCAGTGTACGAGCAGTACTTC
NA	TRBV4-1	TRBJ2-1	CASSQGYYLHEQFF	TGCGCCAGCAGCCAAGGGTACTATCTCCATGAGCAGTTCTTC
NA	TRBV7-9	TRBJ1-3	CASNYQGRGNTIYF	TGTGCCAGCAACTATCAGGGAAGAGGAAACACCATATATTTT
NA	TRBV5-1	TRBJ2-1	CASSLDANSDNEQFF	TGCGCCAGCAGCTTGGACGCGAACTCCGACAATGAGCAGTTCTTC
TRBD2	TRBV7-2	TRBJ2-5	CASSLTSGGIETQYF	TGTGCCAGCAGCTTGACTAGCGGGGGGATCGAGACCCAGTACTTC
NA	TRBV19	TRBJ2-7	CASSIEGSSYEQYF	TGTGCCAGTAGTATAGAGGGCAGCTCCTACGAGCAGTACTTC
NA	TRBV7-6	TRBJ2-5	CASSLAHPETQYF	TGTGCCAGCAGCTTAGCCCATCCCGAGACCCAGTACTTC
NA	TRBV6-5	TRBJ1-1	CASSYGDGNTEAFF	TGTGCCAGCAGTTACGGAGATGGAAACACTGAAGCTTTCTTT
NA	TRBV4-2	TRBJ1-5	CASSQGEADQPQHF	TGTGCCAGCAGCCAAGGTGAGGCCGATCAGCCCCAGCATTTT
NA	TRBV15	TRBJ2-7	CATSVGDYEQYF	TGTGCCACCAGCGTTGGAGATTACGAGCAGTACTTC
NA	TRBV25-1	TRBJ2-5	CASSEVGTGLQETQYF	TGTGCCAGCAGTGAAGTGGGTACAGGTCTTCAAGAGACCCAGTACTTC
NA	TRBV4-1	TRBJ2-2	CASSQEWGYGELFF	TGCGCCAGCAGCCAAGAATGGGGCTACGGGGAGCTGTTTTTT
TRBD1	TRBV7-6	TRBJ1-5	CASSLIAPTGSAGQPQHF	TGTGCCAGCAGCCTAATCGCTCCGACAGGGTCGGCCGGACAGCCCCAGCATTTT